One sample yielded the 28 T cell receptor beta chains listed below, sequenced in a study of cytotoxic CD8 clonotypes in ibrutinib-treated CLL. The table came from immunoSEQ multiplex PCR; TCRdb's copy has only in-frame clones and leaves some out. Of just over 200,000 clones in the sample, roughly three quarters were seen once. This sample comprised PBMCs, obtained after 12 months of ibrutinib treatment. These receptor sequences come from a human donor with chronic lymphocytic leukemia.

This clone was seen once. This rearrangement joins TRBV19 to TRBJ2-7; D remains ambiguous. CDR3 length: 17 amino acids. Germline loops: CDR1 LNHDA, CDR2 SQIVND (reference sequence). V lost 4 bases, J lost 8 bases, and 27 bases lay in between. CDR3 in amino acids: CASSTPGGKGTASQQYF. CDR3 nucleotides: TGTGCCAGTAGTACCCCGGGTGGGAAGGGCACTGCCTCTCAGCAGTACTTC.

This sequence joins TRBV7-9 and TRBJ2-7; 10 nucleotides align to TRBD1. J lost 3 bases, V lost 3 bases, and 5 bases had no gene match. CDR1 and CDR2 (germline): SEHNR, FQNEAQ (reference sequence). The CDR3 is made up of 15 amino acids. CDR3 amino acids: CASSFWDRGNYEQYF. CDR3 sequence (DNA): TGTGCCAGCAGCTTTTGGGACAGGGGAAACTACGAGCAGTACTTC.

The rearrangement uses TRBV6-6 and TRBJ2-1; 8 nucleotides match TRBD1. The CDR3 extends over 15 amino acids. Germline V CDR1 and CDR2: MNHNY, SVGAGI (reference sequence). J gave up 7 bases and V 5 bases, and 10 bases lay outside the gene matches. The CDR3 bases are TGTGCCAGCAGTCCCTCTGGACAGGGTGTAAATGAGCAGTTCTTC. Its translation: CASSPSGQGVNEQFF.

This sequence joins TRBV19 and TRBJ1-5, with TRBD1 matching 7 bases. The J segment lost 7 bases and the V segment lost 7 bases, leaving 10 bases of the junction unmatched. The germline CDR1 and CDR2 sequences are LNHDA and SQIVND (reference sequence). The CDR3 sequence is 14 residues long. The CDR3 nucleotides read TGTGCCAGTAAGGGACAGAGAACAGAACAGCCCCAGCATTTT. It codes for CASKGQRTEQPQHF. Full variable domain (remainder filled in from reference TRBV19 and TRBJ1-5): DGGITQSPKYLFRKEGQNVTLSCEQNLNHDAMYWYRQDPGQGLRLIYYSQIVNDFQKGDIAEGYSVSREKKESFPLTVTSAQKNPTAFYLCASKGQRTEQPQHFGDGTRLSIL.

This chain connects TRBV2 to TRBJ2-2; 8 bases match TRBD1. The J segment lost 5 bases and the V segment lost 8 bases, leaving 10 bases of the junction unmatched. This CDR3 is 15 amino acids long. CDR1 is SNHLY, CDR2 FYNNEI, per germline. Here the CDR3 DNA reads TGTGCCAGCGGTACAAGAGGGGACAGGACCGGGGAGCTGTTTTTT. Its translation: CASGTRGDRTGELFF. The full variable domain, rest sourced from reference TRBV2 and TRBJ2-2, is EPEVTQTPSHQVTQMGQEVILRCVPISNHLYFYWYRQILGQKVEFLVSFYNNEISEKSEIFDDQFSVERPDGSNFTLKIRSTKLEDSAMYFCASGTRGDRTGELFFGEGSRLTVL.

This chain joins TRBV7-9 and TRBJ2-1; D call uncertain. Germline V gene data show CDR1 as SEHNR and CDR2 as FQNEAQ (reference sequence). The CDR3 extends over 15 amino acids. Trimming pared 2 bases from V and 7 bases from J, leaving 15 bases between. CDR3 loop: CASSLSASGRNEQFF. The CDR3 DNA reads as TGTGCCAGCAGCTTATCTGCTAGTGGTCGGAATGAGCAGTTCTTC.

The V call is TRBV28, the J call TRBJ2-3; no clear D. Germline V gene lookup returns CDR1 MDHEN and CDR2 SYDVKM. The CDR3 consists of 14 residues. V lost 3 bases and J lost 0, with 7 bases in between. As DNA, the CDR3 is TGTGCCAGCAGTTTTATGGGTAGCACAGATACGCAGTATTTT. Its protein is CASSFMGSTDTQYF.

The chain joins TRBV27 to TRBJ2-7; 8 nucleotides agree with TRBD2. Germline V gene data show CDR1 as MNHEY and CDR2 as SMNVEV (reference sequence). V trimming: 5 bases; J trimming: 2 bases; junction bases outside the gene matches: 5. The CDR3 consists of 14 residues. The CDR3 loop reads CASSTGGATYEQYF. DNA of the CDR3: TGTGCCAGCAGTACCGGGGGGGCAACCTACGAGCAGTACTTC.

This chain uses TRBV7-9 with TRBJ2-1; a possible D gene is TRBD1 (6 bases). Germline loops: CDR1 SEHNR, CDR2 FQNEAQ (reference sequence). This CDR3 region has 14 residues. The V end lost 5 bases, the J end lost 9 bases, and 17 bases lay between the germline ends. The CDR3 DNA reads TGTGCCAGCAGCCTGGTCAGGGGCAGGCGTGAGCAGTTCTTC. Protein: CASSLVRGRREQFF.

CDR3 nucleotides: TGTGCCAGCAGTGACTGGCTAGCGGGAGTCAATGAGCAGTTCTTC. It yields the protein CASSDWLAGVNEQFF. The chain couples TRBV6-4 to TRBJ2-1; TRBD2 agrees at 10 bases. The V segment lost 1 base and the J segment 6 bases; nucleotides outside the gene matches: 3. The CDR3 runs to 15 residues. Germline CDR1 and CDR2: MRHNA and SNTAGT.

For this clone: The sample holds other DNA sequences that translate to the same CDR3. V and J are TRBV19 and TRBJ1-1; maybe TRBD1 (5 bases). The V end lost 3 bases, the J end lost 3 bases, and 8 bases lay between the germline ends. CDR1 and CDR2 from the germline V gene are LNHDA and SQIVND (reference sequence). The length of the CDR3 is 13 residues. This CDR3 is CASSIRGDTEAFF. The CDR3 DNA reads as TGTGCCAGTAGTATCCGGGGGGACACTGAAGCTTTCTTT.

The chain's CDR3 is CACRGSNSYNSPLHF. In DNA, the CDR3 is TGTGCCTGCCGGGGCTCCAACTCCTATAATTCACCCCTCCACTTT. The chain uses TRBV30 and TRBJ1-6, with D perhaps matching TRBD1 (5 bases). This CDR3 has 15 amino acids. Germline V gene data show CDR1 as GTSNPN and CDR2 as SVGIG (reference sequence). Deletions cut 6 bases from V and 0 bases from J, with 12 bases between. Combining the CDR3 with reference TRBV30 and TRBJ1-6 gives the whole variable domain SQTIHQWPATLVQPVGSPLSLECTVEGTSNPNLYWYRQAAGRGLQLLFYSVGIGQISSEVPQNLSASRPQDRQFILSSKKLLLSDSGFYLCACRGSNSYNSPLHFGNGTRLTVT.

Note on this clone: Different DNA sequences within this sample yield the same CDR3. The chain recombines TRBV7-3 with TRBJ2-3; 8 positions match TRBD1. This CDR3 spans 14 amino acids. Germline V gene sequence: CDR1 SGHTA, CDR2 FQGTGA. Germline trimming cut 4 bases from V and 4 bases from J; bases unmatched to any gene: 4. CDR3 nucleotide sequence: TGTGCCAGCAGCTCCGGACAGGGAGCAGATACGCAGTATTTT. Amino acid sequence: CASSSGQGADTQYF.

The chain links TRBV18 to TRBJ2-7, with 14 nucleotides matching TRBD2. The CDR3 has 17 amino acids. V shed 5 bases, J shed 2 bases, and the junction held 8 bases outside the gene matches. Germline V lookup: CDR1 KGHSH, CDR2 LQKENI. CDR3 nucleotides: TGTGCCAGCTCATCTGGGACTAGCGGGAGCCCGACCTACGAGCAGTACTTC. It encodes CASSSGTSGSPTYEQYF.

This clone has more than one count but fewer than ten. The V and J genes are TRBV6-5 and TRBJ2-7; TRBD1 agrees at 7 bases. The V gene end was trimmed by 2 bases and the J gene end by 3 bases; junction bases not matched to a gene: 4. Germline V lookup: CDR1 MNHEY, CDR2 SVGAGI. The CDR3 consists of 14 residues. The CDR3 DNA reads TGTGCCAGCAGTTACCGCCGGGACAGCTACGAGCAGTACTTC. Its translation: CASSYRRDSYEQYF.

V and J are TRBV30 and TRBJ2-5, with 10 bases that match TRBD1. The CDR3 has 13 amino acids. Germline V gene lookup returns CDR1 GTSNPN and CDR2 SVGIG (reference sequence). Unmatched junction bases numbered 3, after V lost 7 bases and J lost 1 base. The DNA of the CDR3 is TGTGCCTACGGACAGGGGGTCCAAGAGACCCAGTACTTC. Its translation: CAYGQGVQETQYF. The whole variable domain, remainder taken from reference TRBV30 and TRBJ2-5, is SQTIHQWPATLVQPVGSPLSLECTVEGTSNPNLYWYRQAAGRGLQLLFYSVGIGQISSEVPQNLSASRPQDRQFILSSKKLLLSDSGFYLCAYGQGVQETQYFGPGTRLLVL.

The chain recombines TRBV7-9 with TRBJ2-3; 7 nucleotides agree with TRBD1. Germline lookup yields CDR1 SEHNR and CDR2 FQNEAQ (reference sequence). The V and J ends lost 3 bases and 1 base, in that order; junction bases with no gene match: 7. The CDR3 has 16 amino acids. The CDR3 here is CASSFERGRGTDTQYF. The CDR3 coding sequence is TGTGCCAGCAGCTTTGAAAGGGGGCGAGGCACAGATACGCAGTATTTT.

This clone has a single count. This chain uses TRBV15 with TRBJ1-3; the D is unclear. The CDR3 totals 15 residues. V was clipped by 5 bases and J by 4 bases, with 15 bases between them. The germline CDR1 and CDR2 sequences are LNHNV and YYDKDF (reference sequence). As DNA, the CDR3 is TGTGCCACCAGCCCCATGAGCATAAAAGGAAACACCATATATTTT. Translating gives CATSPMSIKGNTIYF.

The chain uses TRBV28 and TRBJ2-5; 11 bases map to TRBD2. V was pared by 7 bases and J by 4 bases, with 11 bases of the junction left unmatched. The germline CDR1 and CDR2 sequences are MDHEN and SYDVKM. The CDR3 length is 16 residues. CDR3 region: CASIKRRLAGLETQYF. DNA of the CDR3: TGTGCCAGCATTAAAAGGAGACTAGCGGGATTAGAGACCCAGTACTTC.

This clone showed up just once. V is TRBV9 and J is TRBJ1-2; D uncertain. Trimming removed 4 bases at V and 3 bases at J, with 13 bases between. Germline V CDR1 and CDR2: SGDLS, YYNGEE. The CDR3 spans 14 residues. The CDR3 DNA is TGTGCCAGCAGCCCCCGGCCGACCGACTATGGCTACACCTTC. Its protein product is CASSPRPTDYGYTF.

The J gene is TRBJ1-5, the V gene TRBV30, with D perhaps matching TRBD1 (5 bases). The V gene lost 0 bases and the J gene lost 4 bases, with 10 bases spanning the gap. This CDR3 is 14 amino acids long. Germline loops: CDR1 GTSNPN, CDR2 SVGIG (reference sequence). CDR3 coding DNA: TGTGCCTGGAGTGTCCTACAGGTTAATCAGCCCCAGCATTTT. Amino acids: CAWSVLQVNQPQHF.

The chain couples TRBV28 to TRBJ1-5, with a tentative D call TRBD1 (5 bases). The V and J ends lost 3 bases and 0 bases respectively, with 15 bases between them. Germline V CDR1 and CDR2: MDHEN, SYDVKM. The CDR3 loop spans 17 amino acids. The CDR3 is CASSLAGGIYSNQPQHF. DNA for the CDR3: TGTGCCAGCAGTTTGGCGGGGGGGATCTATAGCAATCAGCCCCAGCATTTT.

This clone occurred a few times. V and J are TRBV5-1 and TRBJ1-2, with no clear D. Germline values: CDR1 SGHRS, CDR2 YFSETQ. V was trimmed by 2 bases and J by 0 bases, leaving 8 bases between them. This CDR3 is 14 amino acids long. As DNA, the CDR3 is TGCGCCAGCAGCTTCGACGGAACTAACTATGGCTACACCTTC. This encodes CASSFDGTNYGYTF.

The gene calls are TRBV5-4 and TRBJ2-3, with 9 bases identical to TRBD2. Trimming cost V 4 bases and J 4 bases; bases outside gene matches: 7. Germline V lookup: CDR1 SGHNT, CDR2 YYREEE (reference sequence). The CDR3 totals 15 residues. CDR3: CASSPPGGGADTQYF. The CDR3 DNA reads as TGTGCCAGCAGCCCCCCGGGCGGGGGGGCAGATACGCAGTATTTT.

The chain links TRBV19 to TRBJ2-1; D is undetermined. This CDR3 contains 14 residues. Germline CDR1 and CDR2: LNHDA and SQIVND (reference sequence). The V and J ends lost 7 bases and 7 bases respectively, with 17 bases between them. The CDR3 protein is CASTPERSLNEQFF. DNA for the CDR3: TGTGCCAGTACCCCCGAGCGAAGCCTAAATGAGCAGTTCTTC.

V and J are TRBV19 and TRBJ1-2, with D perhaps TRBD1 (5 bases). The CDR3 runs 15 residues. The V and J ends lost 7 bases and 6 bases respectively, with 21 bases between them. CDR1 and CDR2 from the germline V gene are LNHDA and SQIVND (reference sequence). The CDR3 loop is CASIKDSGAGHGYTF. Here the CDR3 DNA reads TGTGCCAGTATCAAAGACTCGGGAGCGGGGCATGGCTACACCTTC. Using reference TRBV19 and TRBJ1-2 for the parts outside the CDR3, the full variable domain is DGGITQSPKYLFRKEGQNVTLSCEQNLNHDAMYWYRQDPGQGLRLIYYSQIVNDFQKGDIAEGYSVSREKKESFPLTVTSAQKNPTAFYLCASIKDSGAGHGYTFGSGTRLTVV.

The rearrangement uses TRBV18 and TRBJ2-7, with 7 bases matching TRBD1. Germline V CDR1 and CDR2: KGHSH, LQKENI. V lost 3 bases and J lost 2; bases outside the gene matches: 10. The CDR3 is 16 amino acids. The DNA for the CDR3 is TGTGCCAGCTCACCCGGACAGGCTCTTTCCGCCTACGAGCAGTACTTC. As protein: CASSPGQALSAYEQYF.

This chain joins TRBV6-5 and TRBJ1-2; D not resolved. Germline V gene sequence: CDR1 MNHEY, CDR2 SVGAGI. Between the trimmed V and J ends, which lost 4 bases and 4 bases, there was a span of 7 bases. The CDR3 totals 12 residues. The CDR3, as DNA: TGTGCCAGCAGTTCGGGAAGCTATGGCTACACCTTC. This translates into CASSSGSYGYTF.